Described below is a single T cell receptor (beta chain) sequence and its context. Its antigen is not identified. The final CDR3 position lacks the conserved phenylalanine or tryptophan, pointing to a likely read error. Unsorted whole blood supplied the blood RNA, and germline DNA was isolated too. None of the patients had received treatment, and all had chronic HBV infection. V was trimmed by 1 base and J by 1 base, leaving 11 bases between them. Germline CDR1 and CDR2: SGHAT and FQNNGV. The CDR3 is 16 residues long. TCR beta cDNA came from roughly 550 ng total RNA, primed with a constant-region primer. Each TCR beta library was derived from three nested multiplex PCR rounds that employed slightly modified ARM-PCR. The two initial PCR rounds, around 11 cycles each, used TRBV1-TRBV30 forward and C-beta reverse primers. TCRdb re-derived calls from the multiplex PCR reads in MiXCR, one entry per CDR3 protein. Of approximately 300,000 distinct CDR3 sequences detected, over 55% appear once; the ten largest clones hold 9%.

The data were taken from a study of tumor-infiltrating lymphocytes in primary liver carcinoma. Study conclusions and caveats: A significantly higher top-250-clone fraction was found in tumors than in blood (p = 0.039).

V and J are TRBV11-2 and TRBJ2-1, with a possible D match to TRBD1 (6 bases). The clonotype comes from a man aged 35 to 55 with primary liver carcinoma and hepatitis B virus infection. The material sequenced was peripheral blood. The CDR3 loop reads CASSLVTGPSYNEQFL. CDR3 nucleotide sequence: TGTGCCAGCAGCTTAGTGACAGGACCTTCCTACAATGAGCAGTTCCTC.